This T cell receptor beta chain was profiled in a study of OX40 agonist ivuxolimab in advanced cancers. Study overall: Hepatocellular carcinoma, melanoma, renal cell or head and neck cancer occurred in dose-escalation patients. With a range of roughly 23 to 90, age averaged roughly 60 years, and around 80% were male.

As regards this clone: One end of the junction is discordant with germline, which a read error may explain.

Individuals having autoimmune disease history or systemic immunosuppression were not enrolled. This table comes from immunoSEQ multiplex PCR, and its TCRdb copy is limited to in-frame clones, with some not included. The sample shows 50,000 to 75,000 clones, 70% to 85% of them seen only once. The receptor was derived from an adult with an advanced solid tumor such as melanoma, head and neck, liver or kidney cancer. This specimen consisted of CD4+ or CD8+ T cells sorted from blood, obtained in a trial of the OX40 agonist ivuxolimab.

The CDR3 coding sequence is TGTGCCTGGAGTGTACCCTACGAACCGACCCACTTC. Amino acid sequence: CAWSVPYEPTHF. V usage is TRBV30 and J usage is TRBJ1-2; no clear D. Germline loops: CDR1 GTSNPN, CDR2 SVGIG (reference sequence). This CDR3 contains 12 residues.